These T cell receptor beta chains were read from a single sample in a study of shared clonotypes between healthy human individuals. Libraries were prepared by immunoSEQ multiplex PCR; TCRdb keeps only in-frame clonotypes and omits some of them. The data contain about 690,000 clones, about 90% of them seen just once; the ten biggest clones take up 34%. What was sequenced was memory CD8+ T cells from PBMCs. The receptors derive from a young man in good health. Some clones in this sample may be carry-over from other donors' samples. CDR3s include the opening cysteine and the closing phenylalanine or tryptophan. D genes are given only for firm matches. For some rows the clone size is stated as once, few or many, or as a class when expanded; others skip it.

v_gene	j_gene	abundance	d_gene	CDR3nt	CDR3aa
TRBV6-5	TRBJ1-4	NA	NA	TGTGCCAGCAGTTCCGGGACCTTGATCAGTGAAAAACTGTTTTTT	CASSSGTLISEKLFF
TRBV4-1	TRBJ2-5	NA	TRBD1	TGCGCCAGCAGCCGAATTGGGACAGGGGAGGGGGAGACCCAGTACTTC	CASSRIGTGEGETQYF
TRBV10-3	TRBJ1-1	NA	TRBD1	TGTGCCATCGGAGAGGGGTTGGGACAGGACACTGAAGCTTTCTTT	CAIGEGLGQDTEAFF
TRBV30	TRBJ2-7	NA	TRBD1	TGTGCCCGGGAAAGCGTGGGACAGGCTCACGAGCAGTACTTC	CARESVGQAHEQYF
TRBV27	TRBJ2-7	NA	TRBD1	TGTGCCAGCAGCCAACTACAGGGGGCTTTTTACGAGCAGTACTTC	CASSQLQGAFYEQYF
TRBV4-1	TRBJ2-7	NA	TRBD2	TGCGCCAGCAGCCCCTGGGGGACTAGCGGGGAGTACGAGCAGTACTTC	CASSPWGTSGEYEQYF
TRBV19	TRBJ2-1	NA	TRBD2	TGTGCCAGTAAGACTAGCGGGAGTAATGAGCAGTTCTTC	CASKTSGSNEQFF
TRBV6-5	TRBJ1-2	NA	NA	TGTGCCAGCACATCCGGGACCGACAACTATGGCTACACCTTC	CASTSGTDNYGYTF
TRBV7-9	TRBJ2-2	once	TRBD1	TGTGCCAGCAGCTCCCCGACAGGGGTGAATTCGATCACCGGGGAGCTGTTTTTT	CASSSPTGVNSITGELFF
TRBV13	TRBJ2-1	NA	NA	TGTGCCAGCAGCCATTACGAAGTGGAAAGTGAGCAGTTCTTC	CASSHYEVESEQFF
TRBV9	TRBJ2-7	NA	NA	TGTGCCAGCAGCGTAGCTGGCCCCCCCTACGAGCAGTACTTC	CASSVAGPPYEQYF
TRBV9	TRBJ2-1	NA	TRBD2	TGTGCCAGTAAACCCGGGACTAGCGGGAGGGATGAGCAGTTCTTC	CASKPGTSGRDEQFF
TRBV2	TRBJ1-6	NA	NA	TGTGCCAGCAGTGAAGTTCCAGGCCGGAGTTCACCCCTCCACTTT	CASSEVPGRSSPLHF
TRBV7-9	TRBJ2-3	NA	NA	TGTGCCAGCAGCTTAGGGGGGCTAGCGGATACGCAGTATTTT	CASSLGGLADTQYF
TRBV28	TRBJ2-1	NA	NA	TGTGCCAGCAGTTCGGGACTCCAGAATGAGCAGTTCTTC	CASSSGLQNEQFF
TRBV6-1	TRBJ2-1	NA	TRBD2	TGTGCCAGCAGTGAAGTGGCGGGAGTGTCCTACAATGAGCAGTTCTTC	CASSEVAGVSYNEQFF
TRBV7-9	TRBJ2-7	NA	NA	TGTGCCAGCGGCCCCCGGACCGGGACCGCAGCCTACGAGCAGTACTTC	CASGPRTGTAAYEQYF
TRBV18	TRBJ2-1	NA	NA	TGTGCCAGCTCCGGGGCGGGGTTCCGCAATGAGCAGTTCTTC	CASSGAGFRNEQFF
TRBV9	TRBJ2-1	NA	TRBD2	TGTGCCAGCAGCCCCCCGACTAGCGGGTACCAGTTCTTC	CASSPPTSGYQFF
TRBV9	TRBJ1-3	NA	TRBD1	TGTGCCAGCAGCGACGGACAGGGGTACACCATATATTTT	CASSDGQGYTIYF
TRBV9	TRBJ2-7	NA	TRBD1	TGTGCCAGCAGCGCATCAGGGGGTAGCCACGAGCAGTACTTC	CASSASGGSHEQYF
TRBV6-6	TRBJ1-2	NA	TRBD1	TGTGCCAGCAGTTACTGGCAGGGGGCTAACTATGGCTACACCTTC	CASSYWQGANYGYTF
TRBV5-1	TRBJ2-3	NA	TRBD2	TGCGCCAGCAGCTTGGAGCTAGCGGGCAACACAGATACGCAGTATTTT	CASSLELAGNTDTQYF
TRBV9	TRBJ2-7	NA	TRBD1	TGTGCCAGCAGCACCAGGGACAGCTCCTACGAGCAGTACTTC	CASSTRDSSYEQYF
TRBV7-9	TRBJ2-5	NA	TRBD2	TGTGCCAGCAGCGGAACGGGACTAGTTGGGGAGACCCAGTACTTC	CASSGTGLVGETQYF
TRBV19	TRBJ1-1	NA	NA	TGTGCCAGTAACAGCCGTGTGAACACTGAAGCTTTCTTT	CASNSRVNTEAFF
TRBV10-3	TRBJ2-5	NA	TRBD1	TGTGCCATCAGTGTAGGGACAGGGCCCGAAGAGACCCAGTACTTC	CAISVGTGPEETQYF
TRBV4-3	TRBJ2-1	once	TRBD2	TGCGCCAGCAGCCAAGGACGGCTAGCGGGTTACTACAATGAGCAGTTCTTC	CASSQGRLAGYYNEQFF
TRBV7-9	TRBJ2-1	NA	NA	TGTGCCAGCAGCTTAGGGGCGAACACCTACAATGAGCAGTTCTTC	CASSLGANTYNEQFF
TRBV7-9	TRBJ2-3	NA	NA	TGTGCCAGCAGCTTTAAGGCACCAGATACGCAGTATTTT	CASSFKAPDTQYF
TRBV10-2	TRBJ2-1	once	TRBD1	TGCGCCAGCAGTCCCGGGACAGGGATCTACAATGAGCAGTTCTTC	CASSPGTGIYNEQFF
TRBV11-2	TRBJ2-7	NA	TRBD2	TGTGCCAGCAACTCACGTGCGAGCGGGAGATACTCCTACGAGCAGTACTTC	CASNSRASGRYSYEQYF
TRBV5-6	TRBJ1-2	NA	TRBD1	TGTGCCAGCACGACAGGGGGGAATGGCTACACCTTC	CASTTGGNGYTF
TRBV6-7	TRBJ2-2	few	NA	TGTGCCAGCAGTTACACCCCCCCCGGCAAAGGAGGCACCGGGGAGCTGTTTTTT	CASSYTPPGKGGTGELFF
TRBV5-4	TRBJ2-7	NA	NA	TGTGCCAGCAGCCCCTTGGGTCCCACTAAAGGGGGCTACGAGCAGTACTTC	CASSPLGPTKGGYEQYF
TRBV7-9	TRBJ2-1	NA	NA	TGTGCCAGCAGATTGCTCACGGGGTCCTACAATGAGCAGTTCTTC	CASRLLTGSYNEQFF
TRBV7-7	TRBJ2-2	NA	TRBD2	TGTGCCAGCAGCTTAGATAGGCTAGCGGGAGACACCGGGGAGCTGTTTTTT	CASSLDRLAGDTGELFF
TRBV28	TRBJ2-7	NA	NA	TGTGCCAGCGCCCCGGGCAGCTACGAGCAGTACTTC	CASAPGSYEQYF
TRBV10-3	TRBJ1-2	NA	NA	TGTGCCATCAGTGAAGACACTTCTAACTATGGCTACACCTTC	CAISEDTSNYGYTF
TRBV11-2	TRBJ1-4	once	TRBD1	TGTGCCAGCAGCTCACCGACAGGGTCCGGAGAAAAACTGTTTTTT	CASSSPTGSGEKLFF
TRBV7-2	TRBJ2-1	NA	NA	TGTGCCAGCAGCTTATTCCGGGACAATGAGCAGTTCTTC	CASSLFRDNEQFF
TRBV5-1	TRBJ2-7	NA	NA	TGCGCCAGCAGCGGCGACCGAGCCTACGAGCAGTACTTC	CASSGDRAYEQYF
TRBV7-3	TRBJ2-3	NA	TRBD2	TGTGCCAGCAGCGACAGCGGGGCAGATACGCAGTATTTT	CASSDSGADTQYF
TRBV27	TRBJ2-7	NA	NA	TGTGCCAGCAGTTTGGGGGGATTGGTCTACGAGCAGTACTTC	CASSLGGLVYEQYF
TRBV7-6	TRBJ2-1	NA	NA	TGTGCCAGCACCCCCGGAGACAAAAGCTCCTACAATGAGCAGTTCTTC	CASTPGDKSSYNEQFF
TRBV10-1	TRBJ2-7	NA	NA	TGCGCCAGCAGTGAGTACGAGCAGTACTTC	CASSEYEQYF
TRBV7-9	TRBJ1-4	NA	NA	TGTGCCAGCAGCTTAGCACCTGGGGGGACTAATGAAAAACTGTTTTTT	CASSLAPGGTNEKLFF
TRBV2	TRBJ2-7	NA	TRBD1	TGTGCCAGCAGTCCGGGACAGGGAATCTCCTACGAGCAGTACTTC	CASSPGQGISYEQYF
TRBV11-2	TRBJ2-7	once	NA	TGTGCCAGCAGCTTTATATACGGGCGGGGCGCGGGTCTCTCGTACGAGCAGTACTTC	CASSFIYGRGAGLSYEQYF
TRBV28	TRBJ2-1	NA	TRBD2	TGTGCCAGCAGTGACCCCCGGGACTACATATACAATGAGCAGTTCTTC	CASSDPRDYIYNEQFF
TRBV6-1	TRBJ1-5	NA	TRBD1	TGTGCCAGCAGTGGGGACAGGTCTTTCTTTCAGCCCCAGCATTTT	CASSGDRSFFQPQHF
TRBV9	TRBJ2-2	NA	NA	TGTGCCAGCAGCATCCTCACGGGTACCGGGGAGCTGTTTTTT	CASSILTGTGELFF
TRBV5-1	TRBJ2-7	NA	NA	TGCGCCAGCAGCTTGCAGTCCTACGAGCAGTACTTC	CASSLQSYEQYF